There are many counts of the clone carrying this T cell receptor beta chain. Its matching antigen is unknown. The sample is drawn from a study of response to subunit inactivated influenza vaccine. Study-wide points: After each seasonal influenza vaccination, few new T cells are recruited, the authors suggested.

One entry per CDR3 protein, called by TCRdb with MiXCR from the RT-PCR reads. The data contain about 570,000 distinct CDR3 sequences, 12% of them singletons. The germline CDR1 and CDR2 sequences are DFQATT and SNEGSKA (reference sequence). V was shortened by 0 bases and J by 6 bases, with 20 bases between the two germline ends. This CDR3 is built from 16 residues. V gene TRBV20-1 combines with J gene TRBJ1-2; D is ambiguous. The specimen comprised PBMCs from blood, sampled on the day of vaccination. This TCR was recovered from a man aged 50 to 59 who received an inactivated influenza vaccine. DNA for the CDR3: TGCAGTGCTAGAGACCCACCTTTTCTAGTCTGGGATGGCTACACCTTC. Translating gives CSARDPPFLVWDGYTF.